The count of the clone carrying this TCR beta chain is one. Trimming took off 1 base at V and 2 bases at J, with 12 bases between the two ends. This CDR3 has 14 residues. Germline V gene sequence: CDR1 SQVTM, CDR2 ANQGSEA. Repertoires were generated with immunoSEQ multiplex PCR, while TCRdb's copy carries only in-frame clones and drops some. The data show some 270,000 clones, with 70% to 90% seen just once and approximately 9% held by the top ten. Enrollees, 18 to 89 years old, lived in about two dozen US areas. Assignments of participants to cohorts depended upon their own reported clinical history. The sample is drawn from a study of blood T cell repertoires in COVID-19. Turning to the study itself: T cells, B-cell-depleted T cells, or PBMCs provided the cDNA or gDNA that served as material.

V gene TRBV29-1 combines with J gene TRBJ2-7; D remains ambiguous. The sample comprised PBMCs or T cells enriched from blood (not recorded which). The TCR comes from a woman between 50 and 59 years old with acute COVID-19. The CDR3 is CSVEAARGAYEQYF. CDR3 nucleotide sequence: TGCAGCGTTGAAGCCGCCAGAGGAGCCTACGAGCAGTACTTC.